Below are 31 T cell receptor beta chains sequenced from a single sample in a study of PD-1 blockade in classical Hodgkin lymphoma. Here immunoSEQ multiplex PCR was the method, and the copy in TCRdb shows in-frame clones only, minus some. Among about 30,000 clones listed, about 88% were seen once. Time point here: cycle 4 day 1 (C4D1), after five to seven weeks of nivolumab. Each patient relapsed following autologous stem cell transplantation, and prior brentuximab vedotin exposure differed. Purified CD4+ T cells were obtained from thawed PBMCs through magnetic negative selection. This material consisted of CD4+ T cells from blood, taken before the fourth cycle of nivolumab. Receptor source: a human donor with classical Hodgkin lymphoma.

The chain employs TRBV7-9 and TRBJ2-4, with TRBD2 matching over 7 bases. This CDR3 contains 16 residues. Losses at the gene ends were 1 base for V and 3 bases for J; bases not matched to a gene: 6. CDR1 and CDR2 from the germline V gene are SEHNR and FQNEAQ (reference sequence). CDR3 coding DNA: TGTGCCAGCAGCTTAGTCGGGGGAGGGATCAAAAACATTCAGTACTTC. Amino acids: CASSLVGGGIKNIQYF. The full variable domain, completed using reference TRBV7-9 and TRBJ2-4, is DTGVSQNPRHKITKRGQNVTFRCDPISEHNRLYWYRQTLGQGPEFLTYFQNEAQLEKSRLLSDRFSAERPKGSFSTLEIQRTEQGDSAMYLCASSLVGGGIKNIQYFGAGTRLSVL.

This sequence joins TRBV2 and TRBJ2-7; D not certain. Germline CDR1 SNHLY, CDR2 FYNNEI. V dropped 2 bases and J dropped 5 bases, with 13 bases sitting between them. The CDR3 is 14 amino acids. This CDR3 is CASSERVYYDEQYF. The DNA of the CDR3 is TGTGCCAGCAGTGAACGCGTGTATTACGACGAGCAGTACTTC.

In DNA form, the CDR3 reads TGTGCCAGCTCAGACCCGGGACAGGGGCACACCGGGGAGCTGTTTTTT. Protein sequence: CASSDPGQGHTGELFF. The rearrangement uses TRBV18 and TRBJ2-2; 10 bases fit TRBD1. J gave up 3 bases and V 5 bases, and 6 bases lay outside the gene matches. CDR1 and CDR2 from the germline V gene are KGHSH and LQKENI. This CDR3 has 16 residues.

This chain uses TRBV5-4 with TRBJ2-5, with TRBD2 matching 10 bases. The J call is in doubt because the DNA end fits TRBJ2-7 better. Germline V gene lookup returns CDR1 SGHNT and CDR2 YYREEE (reference sequence). This CDR3 is 14 amino acids long. CDR3 protein: CASSFLAGVDEQYF. As DNA, the CDR3 is TGTGCCAGCAGCTTTCTAGCGGGGGTCGACGAGCAGTACTTC.

The chain links TRBV5-1 to TRBJ2-5; maybe TRBD1 (5 bases). V was shortened by 3 bases and J by 2 bases, with 11 bases between the two germline ends. The germline CDR1 and CDR2 sequences are SGHRS and YFSETQ. The CDR3 is made up of 14 amino acids. The CDR3 nucleotides read TGCGCCAGCAGCTCTGGGGCAGGACAAGAGACCCAGTACTTC. Protein sequence: CASSSGAGQETQYF. The variable domain in full, with the rest retrieved from reference TRBV5-1 and TRBJ2-5, is KAGVTQTPRYLIKTRGQQVTLSCSPISGHRSVSWYQQTPGQGLQFLFEYFSETQRNKGNFPGRFSGRQFSNSRSEMNVSTLELGDSALYLCASSSGAGQETQYFGPGTRLLVL.

The rearrangement uses TRBV5-8 and TRBJ2-7, with D perhaps matching TRBD2 (5 bases). CDR3 length: 13 residues. Germline assignment: CDR1 SGHTS and CDR2 YDEGEE. Trimming removed 7 bases at V and 3 bases at J, with 14 bases between. The CDR3 DNA follows: TGTGCCAGCGGTGGGGTACGGGGCTACGAGCAGTACTTC. Translating it yields CASGGVRGYEQYF. The whole variable domain, filled in from reference TRBV5-8 and TRBJ2-7, reads EAGVTQSPTHLIKTRGQQATLRCSPISGHTSVYWYQQALGLGLQFLLWYDEGEERNRGNFPPRFSGRQFPNYSSELNVNALELEDSALYLCASGGVRGYEQYFGPGTRLTVT.

The V call is TRBV19, the J call TRBJ2-3; no clear D gene. V dropped 1 base and J dropped 11 bases, with 13 bases sitting between them. The CDR3 contains 13 residues. In germline, CDR1 is LNHDA, CDR2 SQIVND (reference sequence). DNA of the CDR3: TGTGCCAGTAGTATAGTAGGTGCCCCGGGGCAGTATTTT. Translated, it gives CASSIVGAPGQYF.

The J gene is TRBJ2-3, the V gene TRBV7-2, with D unresolved. In germline, CDR1 is SGHTA, CDR2 FQGNSA. V was cut by 6 bases and J by 0 bases, with 10 bases left in between. This CDR3 is 14 amino acids long. The CDR3 DNA is TGTGCCAGCAGAATACTGGCTAGCACAGATACGCAGTATTTT. Translated: CASRILASTDTQYF.

V and J are TRBV25-1 and TRBJ1-6; 8 bases agree with TRBD1. Looked up from germline, CDR1 is MGHDK and CDR2 is SYGVNS. CDR3 length: 15 residues. J lost 10 bases, V lost 3 bases, and 8 bases had no gene match. CDR3 coding DNA: TGTGCCAGCAGTGACCCCGGACAGGGAGGATCACCCCTCCACTTT. It specifies CASSDPGQGGSPLHF.

The CDR3 DNA is TGTGCCAGCACTAGACAGGGGGCTATCGCGGGTACTGAAGCTTTCTTT. Encoded protein: CASTRQGAIAGTEAFF. The chain is built from TRBV28 and TRBJ1-1, with TRBD1 matching over 10 bases. The V segment lost 7 bases and the J segment 5 bases; nucleotides outside the gene matches: 13. The germline CDR1 and CDR2 sequences are MDHEN and SYDVKM. The CDR3 spans 16 residues.

The chain uses TRBV27 and TRBJ1-2, with D hard to call. The ends were cut back, 5 bases at V and 5 bases at J, with 24 bases in the middle. The CDR3 runs 17 residues. Germline loops: CDR1 MNHEY, CDR2 SMNVEV (reference sequence). The DNA of the CDR3 is TGTGCCAGCAGTCCCTACGGCAGTGCTCCTACGATTTATGGCTACACCTTC. Its protein product is CASSPYGSAPTIYGYTF.

The chain has TRBV7-2 and TRBJ1-1; D is perhaps TRBD1 (5 bases). Germline values: CDR1 SGHTA, CDR2 FQGNSA. V gave up 5 bases and J gave up 4 bases, with 11 bases separating them. CDR3 length: 13 residues. The CDR3 spells CASSTRQSTEAFF. The CDR3 bases are TGTGCCAGCAGCACCCGACAGAGCACTGAAGCTTTCTTT.

This sequence joins TRBV7-9 and TRBJ1-1; no firm D call. V shed 3 bases and J shed 8 bases, with 13 bases lying between them. This CDR3 has 13 residues. The germline V gene has CDR1 SEHNR and CDR2 FQNEAQ (reference sequence). The CDR3 bases are TGTGCCAGCAGCTTCCCTGCCGTTACGGAAGCTTTCTTT. Translation: CASSFPAVTEAFF.

This clone was recorded a few times. The chain links TRBV18 to TRBJ1-3; D unclear. CDR1 is KGHSH and CDR2 is LQKENI in the germline V gene. V dropped 0 bases and J dropped 0 bases, with 6 bases sitting between them. This CDR3 is 15 amino acids long. The CDR3 protein is CASSPPPNSGNTIYF. CDR3 sequence (DNA): TGTGCCAGCTCACCACCGCCAAACTCTGGAAACACCATATATTTT.

This chain connects TRBV5-1 to TRBJ1-1, with D perhaps matching TRBD1 (6 bases). From germline, CDR1 is SGHRS and CDR2 YFSETQ. The germline V and J ends were trimmed by 1 base and 3 bases, with 16 bases remaining between them. The CDR3 is 16 residues long. CDR3 in amino acids: CASSLTLTGSDTEAFF. The CDR3 nucleotides read TGCGCCAGCAGCTTGACCTTGACAGGCTCGGACACTGAAGCTTTCTTT.

The rearrangement links TRBV5-1 to TRBJ1-2; D is uncertain. The CDR3 spans 14 residues. V gave up 0 bases and J gave up 4 bases, with 10 bases separating them. Germline loops: CDR1 SGHRS, CDR2 YFSETQ. As DNA, the CDR3 is TGCGCCAGCAGCTTGGTACCGGACGGCTATGGCTACACCTTC. It translates to CASSLVPDGYGYTF. Based on the CDR3 plus reference TRBV5-1 and TRBJ1-2, the full variable domain is KAGVTQTPRYLIKTRGQQVTLSCSPISGHRSVSWYQQTPGQGLQFLFEYFSETQRNKGNFPGRFSGRQFSNSRSEMNVSTLELGDSALYLCASSLVPDGYGYTFGSGTRLTVV.

This chain links TRBV2 with TRBJ1-4, with D unclear. Germline CDR1 is SNHLY and CDR2 is FYNNEI. The CDR3 contains 11 residues. V was cut by 4 bases and J by 10 bases, with 7 bases left in between. CDR3 in DNA: TGTGCCAGCAGTGGGACTGGAAAACTGTTTTTT. As protein: CASSGTGKLFF.

This chain joins TRBV7-2 and TRBJ2-3, with TRBD2 as a possible D gene (6 bases). CDR1 and CDR2 from the germline V gene are SGHTA and FQGNSA. The V and J ends lost 1 base and 6 bases respectively, with 14 bases between them. The CDR3 runs to 15 residues. CDR3 amino acids: CASSLEGLRGDTQYF. The CDR3 DNA reads as TGTGCCAGCAGCTTAGAGGGACTCCGGGGGGATACGCAGTATTTT.

The chain couples TRBV4-1 to TRBJ1-4, with D unresolved. The germline CDR1 and CDR2 sequences are MGHRA and YSYEKL. The V end lost 0 bases, the J end lost 0 bases, and 5 bases lay between the germline ends. The length of the CDR3 is 15 residues. The CDR3 spells CASSQEGATNEKLFF. DNA of the CDR3: TGCGCCAGCAGCCAAGAGGGAGCAACTAATGAAAAACTGTTTTTT.

To note about this clone: One end of the junction fails to match germline, which may point to a read error. V is TRBV28 and J is TRBJ1-2, with D unclear. The germline gives CDR1 MDHEN, CDR2 SYDVKM. This CDR3 contains 11 residues. CDR3: CASSLSGGYTF. The CDR3 nucleotides are TGTGCCAGCAGCTTATCCGGGGGCTACACCTTC.

The CDR3 coding sequence is TGTGCCAGCAGTTTAAACGAGTATGGCTACACCTTC. Translation: CASSLNEYGYTF. This chain joins TRBV28 and TRBJ1-2; D unresolved. Germline CDR1 MDHEN, CDR2 SYDVKM. V lost 2 bases and J 5 bases, leaving 6 bases between the germline ends. This CDR3 has 12 residues.

This chain links TRBV19 with TRBJ1-2, with a weak D call TRBD1 (5 bases). The CDR3 runs to 14 residues. Per germline, CDR1 LNHDA and CDR2 SQIVND (reference sequence). The V end was cut by 2 bases, the J end by 5 bases, with 12 bases between. The CDR3 DNA sequence: TGTGCCAGTAGTATAATACGGCAGGGATATGGCTACACCTTC. Its protein product is CASSIIRQGYGYTF.

This chain joins TRBV5-6 and TRBJ1-5; the D is unclear. The CDR3 covers 13 residues. Trimming stripped 3 bases from V and 2 bases from J, with 6 bases between. Looked up from germline, CDR1 is SGHDT and CDR2 is YYEEEE. The CDR3 here is CASSSRGNQPQHF. The DNA for the CDR3 is TGTGCCAGCAGCTCCCGGGGCAATCAGCCCCAGCATTTT.

The gene calls are TRBV28 and TRBJ1-4; 8 nucleotides align to TRBD1. CDR3 length: 15 amino acids. Germline trimming cut 8 bases from V and 7 bases from J; bases unmatched to any gene: 12. Looked up from germline, CDR1 is MDHEN and CDR2 is SYDVKM. As DNA, the CDR3 is TGTGCCAGCTCAAAAACCGGGACAGGAGGTGAAAAACTGTTTTTT. Protein sequence: CASSKTGTGGEKLFF.

This chain joins TRBV2 and TRBJ1-5, with 8 bases aligning to TRBD1. Per the germline V gene, CDR1 is SNHLY and CDR2 is FYNNEI. With V trimmed by 0 bases and J by 15 bases, 10 bases remained unmatched. The CDR3 runs to 14 residues. Here the CDR3 reads CASSEAQNRGRLHF. The CDR3 nucleotides read TGTGCCAGCAGTGAAGCACAAAACAGGGGGAGGCTGCATTTT.

V and J are TRBV7-2 and TRBJ2-1; D is perhaps TRBD2 (8 bases). Germline lookup yields CDR1 SGHTA and CDR2 FQGNSA. There are 16 residues in the CDR3. Trimming stripped 4 bases from V and 4 bases from J, with 17 bases between. The CDR3 region is CASSSQGGLVYNEQFF. CDR3 bases: TGTGCCAGCAGCTCCCAGGGGGGACTAGTGTACAATGAGCAGTTCTTC.

The V and J genes are TRBV6-6 and TRBJ2-5; 7 bases match TRBD2. This CDR3 has 13 amino acids. V lost 2 bases and J lost 5; bases outside the gene matches: 2. The V gene's germline CDR1 is MNHNY and CDR2 SVGAGI (reference sequence). Here the CDR3 reads CASSYQAGETQYF. CDR3 nucleotides: TGTGCCAGCAGTTACCAAGCGGGGGAGACCCAGTACTTC.

The chain recombines TRBV2 with TRBJ1-2; D call uncertain. Germline values: CDR1 SNHLY, CDR2 FYNNEI. V lost 6 bases and J 4 bases, leaving 12 bases between the germline ends. There are 13 residues in the CDR3. CDR3 bases: TGTGCCAGCAGCTACCGGCAGGCCTATGGCTACACCTTC. Encoded protein: CASSYRQAYGYTF. The whole variable domain, remainder taken from reference TRBV2 and TRBJ1-2, is EPEVTQTPSHQVTQMGQEVILRCVPISNHLYFYWYRQILGQKVEFLVSFYNNEISEKSEIFDDQFSVERPDGSNFTLKIRSTKLEDSAMYFCASSYRQAYGYTFGSGTRLTVV.

The chain has TRBV6-1 and TRBJ2-7; D gene ambiguous. The germline V gene encodes CDR1 MNHNS and CDR2 SASEGT. The length of the CDR3 is 13 residues. Trimming took 2 bases from V and 3 from J, leaving 8 bases between them. CDR3 DNA: TGTGCCAGCAGTGAATTAGGGATCTACGAGCAGTACTTC. As protein: CASSELGIYEQYF.

This clone appeared once. The chain links TRBV30 to TRBJ2-7; tentatively, D is TRBD1 (5 bases). The V and J ends lost 0 bases and 2 bases respectively, with 11 bases between them. The CDR3 totals 14 residues. From germline, CDR1 is GTSNPN and CDR2 SVGIG (reference sequence). The CDR3 nucleotides are TGTGCCTGGAGTGTCAGGGATGGACCCTACGAGCAGTACTTC. This gives the protein CAWSVRDGPYEQYF. The whole variable domain, filled in from reference TRBV30 and TRBJ2-7, reads SQTIHQWPATLVQPVGSPLSLECTVEGTSNPNLYWYRQAAGRGLQLLFYSVGIGQISSEVPQNLSASRPQDRQFILSSKKLLLSDSGFYLCAWSVRDGPYEQYFGPGTRLTVT.

The rearrangement uses TRBV5-4 and TRBJ2-5; D might be TRBD1 (6 bases). CDR3 length: 15 amino acids. Germline V lookup: CDR1 SGHNT, CDR2 YYREEE (reference sequence). Trimming removed 4 bases from V and 1 base from J, with 14 bases in between. The CDR3, as DNA: TGTGCCAGCAGCAAATACAGGGCCCTCCAAGAGACCCAGTACTTC. Its protein product is CASSKYRALQETQYF.